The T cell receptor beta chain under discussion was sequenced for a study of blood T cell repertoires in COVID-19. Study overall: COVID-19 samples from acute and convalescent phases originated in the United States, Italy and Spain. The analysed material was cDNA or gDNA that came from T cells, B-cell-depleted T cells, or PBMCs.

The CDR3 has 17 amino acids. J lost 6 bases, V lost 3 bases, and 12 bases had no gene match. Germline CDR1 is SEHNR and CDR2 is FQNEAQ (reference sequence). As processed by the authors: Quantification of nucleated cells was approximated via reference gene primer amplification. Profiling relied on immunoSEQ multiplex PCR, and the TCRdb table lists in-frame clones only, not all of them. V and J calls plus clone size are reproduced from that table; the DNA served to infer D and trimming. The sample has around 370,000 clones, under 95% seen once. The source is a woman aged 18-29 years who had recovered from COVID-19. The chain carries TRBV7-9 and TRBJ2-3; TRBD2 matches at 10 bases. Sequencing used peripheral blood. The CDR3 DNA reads TGTGCCAGCAGCTTGGGGGAGCTAGCGGGAGCAAGGGATACGCAGTATTTT. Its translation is CASSLGELAGARDTQYF.